The 2 T cell receptor beta chains listed next were all sequenced from one sample in a study of blood T cells in healthy people across ages. The use of a sample-barcoded 5' primer and a J-beta primer mix characterized a second PCR of about 7 to 12 cycles. TCRdb re-called the 5' RACE reads with MiXCR, one entry per CDR3 protein. The sample holds around 970,000 distinct CDR3 sequences, about 53% seen once. The sample comprised blood. Receptors were obtained from an older woman in good health.

This clonotype was seen only a few times. The J gene is TRBJ2-7, the V gene TRBV5-5; the match to TRBD1 covers 7 bases. The junction had 7 bases not matched to a gene; V was cut back by 2 bases and J by 5 bases. The CDR3 totals 14 residues. In germline, CDR1 is SGHKS, CDR2 YYEKEE (reference sequence). Here the CDR3 reads CASSLKGASDEQYF. In nucleotides, the CDR3 is TGTGCCAGCAGCTTAAAGGGGGCGAGTGACGAGCAGTACTTC.

This clonotype was picked up a small number of times. The V call is TRBV2, the J call TRBJ2-7; D may be TRBD2 (5 bases). CDR3 length: 13 amino acids. Germline loops: CDR1 SNHLY, CDR2 FYNNEI. The ends were cut back, 7 bases at V and 0 bases at J, with 10 bases in the middle. The CDR3 coding sequence is TGTGCCAGCAAGAGGGAGTACTCCTACGAGCAGTACTTC. It codes for CASKREYSYEQYF.